These 26 T cell receptor beta chains came from one sample sequenced in a study of T cells in tumors after PD-1 blockade. Produced via immunoSEQ multiplex PCR; TCRdb's table is partial and in-frame only. The repertoire includes about 47,000 clones, roughly 73% of them detected once, and 16% sits in the top ten. The sample in question was PBMCs, obtained before anti-PD-1 treatment. The receptors here all came from a human donor with basal cell carcinoma.

The V gene is TRBV10-3, the J gene TRBJ2-1; 7 bases agree with TRBD1. The CDR3 covers 17 residues. The germline V gene encodes CDR1 ENHRY and CDR2 SYGVKD. V lost 6 bases to trimming and J lost 4 bases; unmatched junction nucleotides: 15. The CDR3 reads CAIRKDSGQRRYNEQFF. DNA of the CDR3: TGTGCCATCAGGAAGGACTCGGGACAGCGCCGATACAATGAGCAGTTCTTC.

The V gene is TRBV7-2, the J gene TRBJ1-2, with a weak D call TRBD1 (5 bases). Germline CDR1 reads SGHTA; CDR2 reads FQGNSA. V was cut by 6 bases and J by 1 base, with 15 bases left in between. The CDR3 is 15 amino acids. The CDR3 region has the DNA TGTGCCAGCAGTCCAGGATCAGGGATTAACTATGGCTACACCTTC. It encodes CASSPGSGINYGYTF. Full variable domain (remainder filled in from reference TRBV7-2 and TRBJ1-2): GAGVSQSPSNKVTEKGKDVELRCDPISGHTALYWYRQSLGQGLEFLIYFQGNSAPDKSGLPSDRFSAERTGGSVSTLTIQRTQQEDSAVYLCASSPGSGINYGYTFGSGTRLTVV.

The CDR3 loop is CASSLSGRGADTQYF. CDR3 nucleotide sequence: TGTGCCAGCAGCCTAAGCGGGAGGGGGGCAGATACGCAGTATTTT. V and J are TRBV11-3 and TRBJ2-3; TRBD2 matches at 10 bases. The CDR3 length is 15 residues. The V gene's germline CDR1 is SGHNT and CDR2 YENEEA. The V and J ends lost 5 bases and 4 bases, in that order; junction bases with no gene match: 6.

V and J are TRBV28 and TRBJ2-6; D possibly uses TRBD1 or TRBD2 (6 bases each). V was shortened by 7 bases and J by 1 base, with 14 bases between the two germline ends. Germline CDR1 is MDHEN and CDR2 is SYDVKM. The CDR3 is 16 residues long. In DNA, the CDR3 is TGTGCCAGCATAAAAGGGGGGTTGTCTGGGGCCAACGTCCTGACTTTC. Translation: CASIKGGLSGANVLTF.

This clone is a singleton in its sample. The chain couples TRBV30 to TRBJ1-5; D not certain. V dropped 4 bases and J dropped 0 bases, with 7 bases sitting between them. In germline, CDR1 is GTSNPN, CDR2 SVGIG (reference sequence). This CDR3 spans 13 amino acids. CDR3 DNA sequence: TGTGCCTGGACAGTGAATAGCAATCAGCCCCAGCATTTT. It encodes CAWTVNSNQPQHF.

The gene calls are TRBV5-6 and TRBJ2-1; 8 bases line up with TRBD1. CDR3 length: 11 amino acids. Germline lookup yields CDR1 SGHDT and CDR2 YYEEEE. V trimming: 3 bases; J trimming: 14 bases; junction bases outside the gene matches: 4. The CDR3 nucleotides are TGTGCCAGCAGCTCGTTACAGGGGGAGTTCTTC. As protein: CASSSLQGEFF.

V is TRBV5-8 and J is TRBJ1-4; a weak D match, TRBD1 (5 bases). The V gene lost 3 bases and the J gene lost 8 bases, with 11 bases spanning the gap. Germline V gene data show CDR1 as SGHTS and CDR2 as YDEGEE. The CDR3 sequence is 13 residues long. The CDR3 bases are TGTGCCAGCAGCTATATAAGGGGCGAAAAACTGTTTTTT. Translating gives CASSYIRGEKLFF.

This chain links TRBV9 with TRBJ2-2, with 8 bases aligning to TRBD2. The ends lost 3 bases at V and 8 bases at J; junction bases unmatched: 15. Per the germline V gene, CDR1 is SGDLS and CDR2 is YYNGEE. CDR3 length: 17 amino acids. CDR3 region: CASSAPRGGQGSGELFF. The CDR3 DNA reads as TGTGCCAGCAGCGCGCCCCGGGGGGGCCAGGGTTCAGGGGAGCTGTTTTTT.

The V gene is TRBV27, the J gene TRBJ2-1; 9 bases match TRBD1. The V and J ends lost 8 bases and 6 bases, in that order; junction bases with no gene match: 8. This CDR3 is built from 14 residues. Germline lookup yields CDR1 MNHEY and CDR2 SMNVEV (reference sequence). CDR3 amino acids: CASREQGAGNEQFF. DNA for the CDR3: TGTGCCAGCCGCGAACAGGGGGCGGGCAATGAGCAGTTCTTC.

The chain has TRBV30 and TRBJ1-1, with D maybe TRBD1 (6 bases). The CDR3 loop spans 13 amino acids. Trimming shortened V by 3 bases and J by 3 bases, and 11 bases separated the two germline ends. Germline CDR1 is GTSNPN and CDR2 is SVGIG (reference sequence). The CDR3 sequence: CAWREYRDTEAFF. DNA of the CDR3: TGTGCCTGGAGAGAATACAGGGACACTGAAGCTTTCTTT.

The chain carries TRBV28 and TRBJ1-2; the D gene is possibly TRBD1 (6 bases). Germline V gives CDR1 MDHEN, CDR2 SYDVKM. V was clipped by 5 bases and J by 4 bases, with 14 bases between them. CDR3 length: 14 residues. CDR3 region: CASSHTGSSYGYTF. CDR3 in DNA: TGTGCCAGCAGTCACACAGGGTCCAGCTATGGCTACACCTTC.

The V call is TRBV5-6, the J call TRBJ1-3, with D perhaps matching TRBD1 (5 bases). Per the germline V gene, CDR1 is SGHDT and CDR2 is YYEEEE. The CDR3 spans 15 residues. V lost 3 bases, J lost 0 bases, and 10 bases lay in between. The CDR3 sequence is CASSWGTTSGNTIYF. The DNA of the CDR3 is TGTGCCAGCAGCTGGGGGACTACCTCTGGAAACACCATATATTTT.

This clone was counted once. V is TRBV19 and J is TRBJ2-7; D ambiguous. Germline assignment: CDR1 LNHDA and CDR2 SQIVND (reference sequence). Deletions cut 3 bases from V and 4 bases from J, with 13 bases between. This CDR3 region has 14 residues. The DNA of the CDR3 is TGTGCCAGTAGTATGGCAGTAGTTTCTTACGAGCAGTACTTC. Translated: CASSMAVVSYEQYF.

This sequence joins TRBV2 and TRBJ1-2; tentative D call: TRBD1 (5 bases). Trimming removed 6 bases at V and 8 bases at J, with 19 bases between. CDR3 length equals 14 residues. Germline V gene data show CDR1 as SNHLY and CDR2 as FYNNEI. The CDR3 bases are TGTGCCAGCAGGGCCGTGGTCAAGGGGAAGGGCTACACCTTC. This encodes CASRAVVKGKGYTF.

The rearrangement joins TRBV5-1 to TRBJ1-1; 9 bases map to TRBD1. Germline CDR1 SGHRS, CDR2 YFSETQ. V lost 5 bases, J lost 4 bases, and 9 bases stayed unmatched. This CDR3 region has 15 residues. The CDR3 reads CASRRTGGGTTEAFF. CDR3 in DNA: TGCGCCAGCAGGCGAACAGGGGGCGGAACCACTGAAGCTTTCTTT.

V usage is TRBV18 and J usage is TRBJ1-2, with 9 bases identical to TRBD1. The V and J ends lost 4 bases and 2 bases, in that order; junction bases with no gene match: 5. Germline CDR1 and CDR2: KGHSH and LQKENI. CDR3 length: 15 residues. The CDR3 region has the DNA TGTGCCAGCTCACACCGGGACAGGGAAAACTATGGCTACACCTTC. Amino acids: CASSHRDRENYGYTF. The full variable domain, in which reference TRBV18 and TRBJ1-2 provide the parts outside the CDR3, is NAGVMQNPRHLVRRRGQEARLRCSPMKGHSHVYWYRQLPEEGLKFMVYLQKENIIDESGMPKERFSAEFPKEGPSILRIQQVVRGDSAAYFCASSHRDRENYGYTFGSGTRLTVV.

The chain couples TRBV6-5 to TRBJ2-7, with TRBD2 matching over 8 bases. This CDR3 has 15 amino acids. With 7 bases clipped from V and 2 bases from J, the junction kept 10 bases outside the gene matches. Germline V lookup: CDR1 MNHEY, CDR2 SVGAGI. The DNA for the CDR3 is TGTGCCAGCACCCTCCGGGGGGGGTTTGCCTACGAGCAGTACTTC. It translates to CASTLRGGFAYEQYF.

V and J are TRBV14 and TRBJ2-7, with TRBD1 matching 10 bases. V shed 4 bases and J 2 bases; nucleotides not matched to a gene: 5. Germline-derived CDR1 and CDR2 are SGHDN and FVKESK. This CDR3 contains 15 residues. The CDR3 DNA reads as TGTGCCAGCAGCCCGGGGGACAGGGGACCCTACGAGCAGTACTTC. Protein sequence: CASSPGDRGPYEQYF.

The V gene is TRBV2, the J gene TRBJ2-2; TRBD2 matches at 10 bases. V was clipped by 5 bases and J by 4 bases; unmatched bases: 7. Germline CDR1 SNHLY, CDR2 FYNNEI. The CDR3 extends over 16 amino acids. The CDR3 protein is CASSSSGGAITGELFF. CDR3 DNA: TGTGCCAGCAGTTCCAGCGGGGGGGCCATCACCGGGGAGCTGTTTTTT.

The chain recombines TRBV15 with TRBJ2-1; D not resolved. Germline V lookup: CDR1 LNHNV, CDR2 YYDKDF (reference sequence). Between the trimmed V and J ends, which lost 1 base and 0 bases, there was a span of 7 bases. The CDR3 is made up of 15 amino acids. In DNA, the CDR3 is TGTGCCACCAGCAGAGCTCCGAGCTCCTACAATGAGCAGTTCTTC. Translating gives CATSRAPSSYNEQFF.

This clone has a handful of counts. V usage is TRBV12-3 or TRBV12-4 and J usage is TRBJ1-5, with unresolved D. This CDR3 is built from 13 residues. V was clipped by 2 bases and J by 5 bases, with 7 bases between them. The CDR3 region has the DNA TGTGCCAGCAGTTTAAGGAGTTATCAGCCCCAGCATTTT. It translates to CASSLRSYQPQHF.

This clone was observed once. V gene TRBV28 combines with J gene TRBJ1-4, with 7 bases aligning to TRBD1. From germline, CDR1 is MDHEN and CDR2 SYDVKM. The V and J ends lost 7 bases and 4 bases, in that order; junction bases with no gene match: 9. The CDR3 sequence is 15 residues long. CDR3 sequence: CASISWDRLNEKLFF. The CDR3, as DNA: TGTGCCAGCATTTCATGGGACAGACTTAATGAAAAACTGTTTTTT.

The genes are TRBV9 and TRBJ2-7, with a possible D match to TRBD1 (5 bases). The ends were cut back, 3 bases at V and 3 bases at J, with 7 bases in the middle. This CDR3 comprises 12 residues. Germline assignment: CDR1 SGDLS and CDR2 YYNGEE. The DNA for the CDR3 is TGTGCCAGCAGCGCTGACAGCTACGAGCAGTACTTC. It specifies CASSADSYEQYF.

The chain employs TRBV6-5 and TRBJ2-2, with D possibly TRBD2 on 5 matching bases. CDR3 size: 14 residues. Germline CDR1 MNHEY, CDR2 SVGAGI. Trimming removed 2 bases at V and 7 bases at J, with 11 bases between. In nucleotides, the CDR3 is TGTGCCAGCAGTTACATTCGGGGTAGCGGGGAGCTGTTTTTT. Protein sequence: CASSYIRGSGELFF.

V is TRBV9 and J is TRBJ1-1; perhaps TRBD1 as D (6 bases). Germline V gene data show CDR1 as SGDLS and CDR2 as YYNGEE. The CDR3 spans 14 residues. The V gene lost 0 bases and the J gene lost 9 bases, with 15 bases spanning the gap. CDR3 sequence reads: CASSVAPAGVQAFF. Written as DNA, the CDR3 is TGTGCCAGCAGCGTAGCGCCGGCAGGGGTACAAGCTTTCTTT. Full variable domain (remainder filled in from reference TRBV9 and TRBJ1-1): DSGVTQTPKHLITATGQRVTLRCSPRSGDLSVYWYQQSLDQGLQFLIQYYNGEERAKGNILERFSAQQFPDLHSELNLSSLELGDSALYFCASSVAPAGVQAFFGQGTRLTVV.

This clone showed up just once. The chain is built from TRBV5-5 and TRBJ1-4; the D gene is possibly TRBD1 (6 bases). V lost 4 bases and J lost 5, with 15 bases in between. The CDR3 extends over 15 amino acids. The V gene's germline CDR1 is SGHKS and CDR2 YYEKEE (reference sequence). CDR3 loop: CASSRSWRGNEKLFF. CDR3 nucleotides: TGTGCCAGCAGCCGCTCGTGGAGGGGGAATGAAAAACTGTTTTTT.